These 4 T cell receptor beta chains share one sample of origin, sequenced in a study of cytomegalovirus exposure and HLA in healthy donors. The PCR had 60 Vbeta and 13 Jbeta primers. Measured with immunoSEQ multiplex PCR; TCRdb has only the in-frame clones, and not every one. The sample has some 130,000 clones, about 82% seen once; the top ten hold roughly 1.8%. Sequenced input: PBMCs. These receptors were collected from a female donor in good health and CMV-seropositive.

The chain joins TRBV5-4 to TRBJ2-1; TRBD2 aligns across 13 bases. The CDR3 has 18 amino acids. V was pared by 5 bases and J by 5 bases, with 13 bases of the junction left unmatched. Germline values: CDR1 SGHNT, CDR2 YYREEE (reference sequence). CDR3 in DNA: TGTGCCAGCAGGCCGGGACTAGCGGGGAGGTACTCTGACAATGAGCAGTTCTTC. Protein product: CASRPGLAGRYSDNEQFF.

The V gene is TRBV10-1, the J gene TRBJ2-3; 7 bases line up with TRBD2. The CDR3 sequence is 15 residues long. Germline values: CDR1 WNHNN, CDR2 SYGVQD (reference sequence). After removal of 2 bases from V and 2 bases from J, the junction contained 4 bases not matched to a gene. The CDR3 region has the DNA TGCGCCAGCAGTGAGCGGGGGGACTACACAGATACGCAGTATTTT. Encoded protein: CASSERGDYTDTQYF.

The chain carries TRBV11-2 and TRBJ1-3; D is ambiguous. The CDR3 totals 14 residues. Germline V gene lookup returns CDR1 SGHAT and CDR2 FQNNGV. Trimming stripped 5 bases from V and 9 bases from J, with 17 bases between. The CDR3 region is CASSPAGGESTIYF. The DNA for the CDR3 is TGTGCCAGCAGCCCAGCTGGTGGAGAGAGCACCATATATTTT. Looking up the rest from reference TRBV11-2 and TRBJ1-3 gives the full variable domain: EAGVAQSPRYKIIEKRQSVAFWCNPISGHATLYWYQQILGQGPKLLIQFQNNGVVDDSQLPKDRFSAERLKGVDSTLKIQPAKLEDSAVYLCASSPAGGESTIYFGEGSWLTVV.

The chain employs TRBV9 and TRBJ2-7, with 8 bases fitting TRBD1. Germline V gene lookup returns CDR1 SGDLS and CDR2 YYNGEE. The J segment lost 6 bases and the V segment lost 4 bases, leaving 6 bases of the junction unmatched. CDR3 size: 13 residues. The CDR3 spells CASSPPTGGEQYF. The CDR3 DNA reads TGTGCCAGCAGCCCCCCCACAGGGGGCGAGCAGTACTTC.